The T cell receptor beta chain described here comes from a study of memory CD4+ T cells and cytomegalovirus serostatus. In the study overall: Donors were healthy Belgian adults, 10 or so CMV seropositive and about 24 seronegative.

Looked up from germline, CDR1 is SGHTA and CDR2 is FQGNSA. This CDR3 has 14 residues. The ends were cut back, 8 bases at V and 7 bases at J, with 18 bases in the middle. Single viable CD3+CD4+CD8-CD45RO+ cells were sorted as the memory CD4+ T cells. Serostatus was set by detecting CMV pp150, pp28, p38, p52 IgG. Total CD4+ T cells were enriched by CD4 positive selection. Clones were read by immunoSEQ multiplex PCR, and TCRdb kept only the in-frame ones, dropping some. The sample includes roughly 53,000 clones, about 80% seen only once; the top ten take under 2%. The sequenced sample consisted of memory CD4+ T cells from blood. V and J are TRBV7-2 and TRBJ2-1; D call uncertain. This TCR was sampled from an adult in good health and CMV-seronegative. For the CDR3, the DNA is TGTGCCAGCTCCAACATCTCGTTTAGGAATGAGCAGTTCTTC. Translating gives CASSNISFRNEQFF.